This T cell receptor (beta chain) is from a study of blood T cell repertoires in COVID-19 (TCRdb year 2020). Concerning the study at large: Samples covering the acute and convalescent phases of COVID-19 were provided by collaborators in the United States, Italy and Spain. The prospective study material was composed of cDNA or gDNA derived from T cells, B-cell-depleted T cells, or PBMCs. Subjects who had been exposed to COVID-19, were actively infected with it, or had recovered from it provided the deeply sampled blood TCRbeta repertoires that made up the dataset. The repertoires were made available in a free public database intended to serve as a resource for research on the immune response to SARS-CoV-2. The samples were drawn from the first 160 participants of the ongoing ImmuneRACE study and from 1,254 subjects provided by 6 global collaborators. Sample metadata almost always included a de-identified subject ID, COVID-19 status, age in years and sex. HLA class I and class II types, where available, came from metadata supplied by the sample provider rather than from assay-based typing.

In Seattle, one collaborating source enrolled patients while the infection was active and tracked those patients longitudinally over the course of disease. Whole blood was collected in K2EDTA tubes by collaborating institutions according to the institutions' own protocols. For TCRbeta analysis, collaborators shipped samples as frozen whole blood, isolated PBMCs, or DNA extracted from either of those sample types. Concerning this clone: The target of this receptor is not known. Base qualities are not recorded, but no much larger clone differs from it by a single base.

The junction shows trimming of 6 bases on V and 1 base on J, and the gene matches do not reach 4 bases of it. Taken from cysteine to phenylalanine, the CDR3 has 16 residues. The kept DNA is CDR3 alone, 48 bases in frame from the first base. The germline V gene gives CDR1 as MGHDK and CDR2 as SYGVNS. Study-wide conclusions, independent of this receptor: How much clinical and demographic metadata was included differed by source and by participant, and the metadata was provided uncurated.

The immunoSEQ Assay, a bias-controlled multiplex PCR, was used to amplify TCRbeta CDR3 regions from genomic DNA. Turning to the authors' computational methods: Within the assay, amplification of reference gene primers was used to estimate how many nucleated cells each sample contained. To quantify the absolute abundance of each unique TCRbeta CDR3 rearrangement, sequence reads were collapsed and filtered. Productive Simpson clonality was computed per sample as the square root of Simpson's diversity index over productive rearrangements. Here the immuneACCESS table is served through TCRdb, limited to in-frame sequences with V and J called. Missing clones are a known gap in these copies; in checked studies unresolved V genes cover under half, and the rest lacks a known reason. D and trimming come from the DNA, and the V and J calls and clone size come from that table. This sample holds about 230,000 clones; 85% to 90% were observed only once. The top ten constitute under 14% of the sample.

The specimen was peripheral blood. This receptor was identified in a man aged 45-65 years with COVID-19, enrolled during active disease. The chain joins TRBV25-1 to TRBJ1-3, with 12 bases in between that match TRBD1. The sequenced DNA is TGTGCCAGCAGACCGGGACAGGGGGCTTCTGGAAACACCATATATTTT. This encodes CASRPGQGASGNTIYF. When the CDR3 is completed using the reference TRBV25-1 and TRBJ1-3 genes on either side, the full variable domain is EADIYQTPRYLVIGTGKKITLECSQTMGHDKMYWYQQDPGMELHLIHYSYGVNSTEKGDLSSESTVSRIRTEHFPLTLESARPSHTSQYLCASRPGQGASGNTIYFGEGSWLTVV.